This record looks at one TCR beta chain sequence and its context. There is no known antigen for this receptor. One base away there is no much larger clone; base qualities are not given. The record originates from a study of shared clonotypes between healthy human individuals (dated by TCRdb to about 2020). Study-level background: The cohort comprised two women and a few men aged 18 to 49 years. For each donor, CD4 naive and CD4 memory were each given three plates, CD8 naive was given two plates, and CD8 memory was given one plate. Leukapheresis yielded between about 0.9 and 9.5 billion PBMCs per donor. The study deeply sequenced blood TCR repertoires of about 5 healthy adults to estimate repertoire size and the extent of clonotype sharing between individuals. Libraries were prepared and TCR repertoires were sequenced by different laboratories using diverse techniques, in order to increase sequencing depth and limit assay-specific biases. General conclusions and limits of the study: Estimated clonotype richness was generally larger for naive than for memory subsets. Compared with non-shared clonotypes, the clonotypes found in all four sorted-subset donors had higher generation probabilities. Pairwise subsampling led to the expectation that sequencing depth would affect the degree of clonotype sharing among donors. Incomplete sequencing was indicated by rarefaction of sorted-subset datasets, despite the large sequencing depth. Because the study included a small number of donors, the genetic and exposure-history diversity represented was limited. Sampling was restricted to blood, and TCR repertoires in tissues likely differ from the TCR repertoires found in blood. Across a few donors, approximately 5% of naive CD4, approximately 3.6% of naive CD8, 2% to 2.5% of memory CD4, and approximately 0.4% of memory CD8 clonotypes were shared.

Using the deep immunoSEQ assay, multiplex PCR amplified TCR CDR3 regions from genomic DNA. Genomic DNA extracted from each cell subset was distributed evenly over all wells of several immunoSEQ 96-well plates, and each plate served as one replicate. Each replicate PCR for sorted subsets received about 0.2 ug genomic DNA, equal to roughly 30,000 T cell genomes. The purified libraries were quantified using a Qubit 3.0 fluorometer, sized with a Bioanalyzer 2100, and then quantified again using the KAPA Library Quantification kit. Every immunoSEQ 96-well plate was sequenced on a dedicated single-read 150-cycle Illumina NextSeq 550 flow cell. In the authors' own workflow: Because the immunoSEQ output held only junctional sequences and lacked quality scores, the filtering could not match the filtering applied to full-length reads. To assign V/J genes and CDR3, sequences were annotated against IMGT germline references using PyIR, a Python wrapper for IgBLAST v1.9. Reads with weak V/J assignments (E-value above 1e-6), missing CDR3, stop codons, out-of-frame junctions, or ambiguous translated residues were removed. V3J clonotypes were defined as sequences sharing an identical inferred V gene, J gene, and CDR3 amino acid sequence. To compute the percentage overlap between repertoires, the number of shared unique clonotypes was divided by the size of the smaller repertoire. RTK rarefaction, the Chao1 estimator, and Recon v2.1 estimates of unobserved clonotypes were used to assess repertoire richness. Generation probabilities for all TCRbeta clonotypes obtained by the gDNA method from a handful of donors were computed using OLGA. Drawn from immuneACCESS, this table holds only the in-frame rearrangements with V and J called that TCRdb kept. Clones are partly lost; checked studies trace under half to an unresolved V gene and leave the rest unexplained. The DNA was the basis for D and trimming; V, J and clone size are from that table. Here the sample has roughly 760,000 clones; over 65% occur a single time. The ten top clones hold less than 2% of the sample.

CDR1 and CDR2, per the germline V gene, are SNHLY and FYNNEI. The CDR3 sequence holds 14 residues, the cysteine and phenylalanine included. Only the CDR3 portion is preserved as DNA: 42 bases, with reading frame beginning at the first base. The junction carries 12 bases between V and J, which are trimmed by 6 bases and 2 bases respectively. The donors were healthy, HIV-negative adults who had no recently reported acute infections or vaccinations. Every donor was a Caucasian adult living in Nashville, Tennessee, USA. CD4+ T cells were enriched by magnetic negative selection, after which naive cells were positively selected on CD45RA and the negative fraction was taken as the memory subset. Blood was collected by leukapheresis, and PBMCs were isolated by Ficoll-Histopaque density gradient centrifugation and then cryopreserved in liquid nitrogen vapor phase. Purity and quantity of every magnetically sorted T cell population were checked by analytical flow cytometry. Each sorted fraction had its genomic DNA isolated and then quantified by UV absorbance on a Nanodrop 2000c.

Input material: memory CD4+ T cells sorted from blood. What this sample's cell subset or site label stands for: CD45RA-negative fraction. This TCR came from a woman aged 25 to 45 in good health. Here the chain combines TRBV2 and TRBJ2-3, with a tentative D call of TRBD1 or TRBD2, each matching 5 bases. The DNA sequence reads TGTGCCAGCAGCTCCGGGACCTACACAGATACGCAGTATTTT. The encoded protein is CASSSGTYTDTQYF.